Each of the 27 T cell receptor beta chains below was sequenced from the same sample in a study of T-cell reconstitution after alpha-beta-depleted transplantation in children. Molecular barcoding with unique molecular identifiers was used for the TCRbeta library. TCRdb itself ran the PCR reads through MiXCR, one entry per CDR3 protein. This table holds 780,000 or so distinct CDR3 sequences, less than 20% found once. Sequences were derived from PBMCs, mostly from graft donor cells, sampled 360 days after TCRalphabeta/CD19-depleted stem cell transplant. These receptors came from a male patient younger than 18 who had a stem cell transplant for acute lymphoblastic leukemia, so the T cells may come from the graft donor.

The chain employs TRBV30 and TRBJ1-5; D gene ambiguous. Germline loops: CDR1 GTSNPN, CDR2 SVGIG (reference sequence). CDR3 length: 13 amino acids. Between the trimmed V and J ends, which lost 0 bases and 0 bases, there was a span of 3 bases. CDR3 coding DNA: TGTGCCTGGAGTGTAGATAGCAATCAGCCCCAGCATTTT. Translation: CAWSVDSNQPQHF.

This sequence joins TRBV12-3 or TRBV12-4 and TRBJ1-1, with no clear D. V was shortened by 6 bases and J by 6 bases, with 14 bases between the two germline ends. There are 13 residues in the CDR3. Written as DNA, the CDR3 is TGTGCCAGCAGACAAGTTTCTTCCTCTGAAGCTTTCTTT. This translates into CASRQVSSSEAFF.

The V and J genes are TRBV12-3 or TRBV12-4 and TRBJ2-3; 10 bases agree with TRBD1. Losses at the gene ends were 6 bases for V and 1 base for J; bases not matched to a gene: 4. The CDR3 contains 15 residues. The CDR3 reads CASRGQGRGTDTQYF. For the CDR3, the DNA is TGTGCCAGCAGGGGACAGGGGAGGGGCACAGATACGCAGTATTTT.

This clonotype was seen only a few times. The chain has TRBV9 and TRBJ2-7; 11 nucleotides match TRBD2. V trimming: 3 bases; J trimming: 3 bases; junction bases outside the gene matches: 5. This CDR3 comprises 15 residues. Germline V CDR1 and CDR2: SGDLS, YYNGEE. As DNA, the CDR3 is TGTGCCAGCAGCGAAGGGGGACTAGCGGTCTACGAGCAGTACTTC. Its translation: CASSEGGLAVYEQYF. The variable domain in full, with the rest retrieved from reference TRBV9 and TRBJ2-7, is DSGVTQTPKHLITATGQRVTLRCSPRSGDLSVYWYQQSLDQGLQFLIQYYNGEERAKGNILERFSAQQFPDLHSELNLSSLELGDSALYFCASSEGGLAVYEQYFGPGTRLTVT.

The chain recombines TRBV5-8 with TRBJ1-4; no reliable D call. There are 16 residues in the CDR3. Germline assignment: CDR1 SGHTS and CDR2 YDEGEE. V was pared by 0 bases and J by 4 bases, with 13 bases between. CDR3 protein: CASSLEIKEINEKLFF. The CDR3 nucleotides read TGTGCCAGCAGCTTGGAGATTAAGGAAATTAATGAAAAACTGTTTTTT.

This chain joins TRBV6-1 and TRBJ2-6; D remains unclear. Germline V CDR1 and CDR2: MNHNS, SASEGT. Trimming stripped 0 bases from V and 0 bases from J, with 6 bases between. The CDR3 totals 16 residues. CDR3 coding DNA: TGTGCCAGCAGTGAAGCGTGGGGCTCTGGGGCCAACGTCCTGACTTTC. Protein product: CASSEAWGSGANVLTF.

About this clonotype itself: A junction boundary mismatches the germline segment, possibly from a read error. V and J are TRBV3-1 and TRBJ2-5; D is undetermined. The germline CDR1 and CDR2 sequences are LGHDT and YNNKEL (reference sequence). The CDR3 spans 14 residues. DNA for the CDR3: TGTGCCAGCAGCCCCTCCGGCAGTCCCGAGATCCAGTACTTC. It encodes CASSPSGSPEIQYF.

This clonotype was counted only a few times. The chain is built from TRBV7-2 and TRBJ2-1; weak D call: TRBD2 (5 bases). Germline V gives CDR1 SGHTA, CDR2 FQGNSA. With 1 base removed from V and 4 bases from J, the gap between germline ends came to 14 bases. This CDR3 contains 16 residues. In DNA form, the CDR3 reads TGTGCCAGCAGCTTAGTCGGGCGGGCCTTATACAATGAGCAGTTCTTC. It specifies CASSLVGRALYNEQFF.

Only a few counts were recorded for this clonotype. DNA for the CDR3: TGTGCCAGCAGTTTCGGCCTAGAATCCTACGAGCAGTACTTC. This gives the protein CASSFGLESYEQYF. The chain joins TRBV12-3 or TRBV12-4 to TRBJ2-7; D is uncertain. V lost 3 bases and J lost 1, with 10 bases in between. CDR3 length: 14 amino acids.

A few counts support this clonotype. The gene calls are TRBV5-1 and TRBJ2-4; 7 bases match TRBD2. V shed 5 bases and J 6 bases; nucleotides not matched to a gene: 23. Looked up from germline, CDR1 is SGHRS and CDR2 is YFSETQ. The length of the CDR3 is 19 residues. The CDR3 region is CASSPDPGGGLWFGNIQYF. The CDR3 coding sequence is TGCGCCAGCAGTCCCGATCCGGGCGGGGGTTTATGGTTCGGAAACATTCAGTACTTC.

The chain joins TRBV4-1 to TRBJ2-7, with D possibly being TRBD1 or TRBD2 (5 bases each). This CDR3 contains 20 residues. In germline, CDR1 is MGHRA, CDR2 YSYEKL. V shed 0 bases and J shed 3 bases, with 27 bases lying between them. The CDR3 spells CASSQDLPFFEGEGFYEQYF. The CDR3 DNA reads as TGCGCCAGCAGCCAAGATCTCCCTTTTTTTGAGGGAGAGGGGTTCTACGAGCAGTACTTC.

In this sample, this clonotype turned up a few times. This rearrangement joins TRBV7-3 to TRBJ2-1; D is possibly TRBD1 (6 bases). The CDR3 consists of 15 residues. V lost 1 base, J lost 4 bases, and 11 bases lay in between. CDR1 SGHTA and CDR2 FQGTGA come from the germline V gene. The CDR3 DNA reads TGTGCCAGCAGCTTAATGAGCAGGGGTTACAATGAGCAGTTCTTC. It translates to CASSLMSRGYNEQFF.

The rearrangement links TRBV2 to TRBJ2-7; D unresolved. This CDR3 is built from 13 residues. The V end was cut by 2 bases, the J end by 1 base, with 6 bases between. From germline, CDR1 is SNHLY and CDR2 FYNNEI. CDR3 region: CASSENFSYEQYF. The CDR3 DNA follows: TGTGCCAGCAGTGAAAATTTTTCCTACGAGCAGTACTTC.

The V gene is TRBV12-3 or TRBV12-4, the J gene TRBJ2-3; TRBD1 might be the D (5 bases). This CDR3 comprises 15 residues. The V end lost 2 bases, the J end lost 0 bases, and 9 bases lay between the germline ends. CDR3 DNA sequence: TGTGCCAGCAGTTTACGGACACCAAGCACAGATACGCAGTATTTT. Translating gives CASSLRTPSTDTQYF.

This clonotype was observed a handful of times. The chain has TRBV9 and TRBJ2-6; D remains unclear. V shed 0 bases and J shed 5 bases, with 9 bases lying between them. The CDR3 consists of 15 residues. Germline V CDR1 and CDR2: SGDLS, YYNGEE. CDR3 protein: CASSVEPHRANVLTF. The CDR3 DNA follows: TGTGCCAGCAGCGTAGAGCCCCATAGGGCCAACGTCCTGACTTTC.

This chain joins TRBV12-3 or TRBV12-4 and TRBJ2-5; 7 bases align to TRBD1. Unmatched junction bases numbered 3, after V lost 2 bases and J lost 3 bases. The length of the CDR3 is 14 residues. In nucleotides, the CDR3 is TGTGCCAGCAGTTTAATAGACAGGGAAGAGACCCAGTACTTC. Translation gives CASSLIDREETQYF.

V is TRBV11-2 and J is TRBJ2-3; perhaps TRBD1 as D (5 bases). The CDR3 consists of 14 residues. Trimming stripped 0 bases from V and 11 bases from J, with 15 bases between. Germline CDR1 is SGHAT and CDR2 is FQNNGV. Written as DNA, the CDR3 is TGTGCCAGCAGCTTAGAGGGATGGGGCCGCGGGCAGTATTTT. Protein: CASSLEGWGRGQYF.

This clonotype was seen at least ten times. The V call is TRBV24-1, the J call TRBJ2-1; 12 nucleotides match TRBD2. The CDR3 runs to 17 residues. Germline values: CDR1 KGHDR, CDR2 SFDVKD. V gave up 4 bases and J gave up 7 bases; unmatched junction bases: 10. The CDR3 loop is CATSDFGTSGPLNEQFF. Here the CDR3 DNA reads TGTGCCACCAGTGACTTTGGGACTAGCGGGCCGCTGAATGAGCAGTTCTTC.

With regard to this clonotype: Just one base apart from a much larger clone, this may be a read error. This likely comes from a read error, as the CDR3 has no conserved phenylalanine or tryptophan at its end. The rearrangement links TRBV29-1 to TRBJ2-1, with D hard to call. Germline CDR1 and CDR2: SQVTM and ANQGSEA. This CDR3 is 16 amino acids long. V was cut by 2 bases and J by 1 base, with 15 bases left in between. The CDR3 coding sequence is TGCAGCGTTGAATCGTTGTACAGTCTATCCTACAATGAGCAGTTCTAC. It translates to CSVESLYSLSYNEQFY.

The chain recombines TRBV3-1 with TRBJ1-1, with 9 bases fitting TRBD1. V shed 3 bases and J 4 bases; nucleotides not matched to a gene: 12. Germline V gives CDR1 LGHDT, CDR2 YNNKEL (reference sequence). The CDR3 consists of 17 residues. The CDR3 region has the DNA TGTGCCAGCAGCCACACGGGACAGGGATGGAGTAGCACTGAAGCTTTCTTT. Amino acids: CASSHTGQGWSSTEAFF.

The V gene is TRBV10-3, the J gene TRBJ2-7; 9 bases are a match to TRBD2. The trim removed 9 bases at V and 1 base at J, leaving 4 bases unmatched. The CDR3 is made up of 13 amino acids. Germline V gene sequence: CDR1 ENHRY, CDR2 SYGVKD. In nucleotides, the CDR3 is TGTGCCATTGGAGCGGGAGGTTCCTACGAGCAGTACTTC. The encoded protein is CAIGAGGSYEQYF.

This clonotype was observed many times. This chain links TRBV20-1 with TRBJ2-7, with 8 bases fitting TRBD2. The CDR3 contains 15 residues. Germline CDR1 is DFQATT and CDR2 is SNEGSKA (reference sequence). Germline trimming cut 2 bases from V and 2 bases from J; bases unmatched to any gene: 8. The CDR3 sequence is CSARWPPGGTYEQYF. CDR3 bases: TGCAGTGCTAGATGGCCCCCGGGGGGGACCTACGAGCAGTACTTC.

This chain links TRBV10-3 with TRBJ2-1, with TRBD2 identical over 10 bases. Germline trimming cut 7 bases from V and 1 base from J; bases unmatched to any gene: 16. This CDR3 spans 19 amino acids. The germline V gene encodes CDR1 ENHRY and CDR2 SYGVKD. CDR3 DNA: TGTGCCATCAAAAAGGGGCTAGCGGGAGAGCCATTTTCCTACAATGAGCAGTTCTTC. Translation: CAIKKGLAGEPFSYNEQFF.

This rearrangement joins TRBV15 to TRBJ2-3, with unresolved D. CDR3 length: 15 residues. Trimming took off 0 bases at V and 2 bases at J, with 9 bases between the two ends. CDR1 is LNHNV, CDR2 YYDKDF, per germline (reference sequence). The CDR3 here is CATSRDLLNTDTQYF. CDR3 bases: TGTGCCACCAGCAGAGACTTGCTTAACACAGATACGCAGTATTTT.

The chain uses TRBV5-1 and TRBJ2-7, with D possibly TRBD2 on 5 matching bases. This CDR3 is built from 12 residues. Per the germline V gene, CDR1 is SGHRS and CDR2 is YFSETQ. The V end lost 3 bases, the J end lost 3 bases, and 7 bases lay between the germline ends. The CDR3 protein is CASSYGVYEQYF. The CDR3 bases are TGCGCCAGCAGCTACGGGGTCTACGAGCAGTACTTC. Complete variable domain (other parts from reference TRBV5-1 and TRBJ2-7): KAGVTQTPRYLIKTRGQQVTLSCSPISGHRSVSWYQQTPGQGLQFLFEYFSETQRNKGNFPGRFSGRQFSNSRSEMNVSTLELGDSALYLCASSYGVYEQYFGPGTRLTVT.

This clonotype has more than one count but fewer than ten. The chain links TRBV5-6 to TRBJ2-5; 7 nucleotides line up with TRBD1. Looked up from germline, CDR1 is SGHDT and CDR2 is YYEEEE. V was clipped by 4 bases and J by 1 base; unmatched bases: 10. CDR3 length: 16 amino acids. The DNA for the CDR3 is TGTGCCAGCAGCGGGGCACTGACAGGGACCCAAGAGACCCAGTACTTC. This sequence encodes CASSGALTGTQETQYF.

This clonotype was picked up a small number of times. The V call is TRBV12-3 or TRBV12-4, the J call TRBJ1-1; weak D call: TRBD1 (5 bases). This CDR3 contains 13 residues. V was trimmed by 0 bases and J by 7 bases, leaving 9 bases between them. The CDR3 sequence: CASSLAGHGEAFF. The CDR3 bases are TGTGCCAGCAGTTTAGCGGGGCATGGTGAAGCTTTCTTT.